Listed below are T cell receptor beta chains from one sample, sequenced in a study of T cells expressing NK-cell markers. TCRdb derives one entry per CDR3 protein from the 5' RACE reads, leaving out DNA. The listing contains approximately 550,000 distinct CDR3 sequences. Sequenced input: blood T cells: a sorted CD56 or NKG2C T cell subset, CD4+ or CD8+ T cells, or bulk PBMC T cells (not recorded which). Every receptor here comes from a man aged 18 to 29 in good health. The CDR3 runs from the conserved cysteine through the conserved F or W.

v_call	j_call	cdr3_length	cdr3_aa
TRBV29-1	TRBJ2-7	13	CSGRGGESYEQYF
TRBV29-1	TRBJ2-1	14	CSVGPRLTYNEQFF
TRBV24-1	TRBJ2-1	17	CATSDTGGLESYNEQFF
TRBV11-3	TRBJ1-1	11	CASSKDSEAFF
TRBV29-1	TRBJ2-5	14	CSVILGTDQETQYF
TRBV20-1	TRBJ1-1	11	CSARDSYEAFF
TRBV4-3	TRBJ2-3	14	CASSQDPEFGTQYF
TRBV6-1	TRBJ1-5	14	CASSATGAVQPQHF
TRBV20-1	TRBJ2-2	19	CSARPFPATSGRATGELFF
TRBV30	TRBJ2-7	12	CAWSASGLEQYF
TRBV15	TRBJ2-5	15	CATSRGQGIEETQYF
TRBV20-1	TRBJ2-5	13	CSATLDYKETQYF
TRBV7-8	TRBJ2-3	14	CASSLGPFRDAQYF
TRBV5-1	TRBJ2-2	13	CASRLGTAGELFF
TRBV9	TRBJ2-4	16	CASSSEQGIAKNIQYF
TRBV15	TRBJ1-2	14	CATSDRGIYYGYTF
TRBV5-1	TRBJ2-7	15	CASSSGQLGQGKSYF
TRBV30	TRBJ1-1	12	CAWSHRDTEAFF
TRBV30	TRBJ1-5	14	CAWSRTGGSQPQHF
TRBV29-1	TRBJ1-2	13	CSAAQGSDYGYTF
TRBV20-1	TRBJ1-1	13	CSATGGRNTEAFF
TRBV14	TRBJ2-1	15	CASKTSAQSYNEQFF
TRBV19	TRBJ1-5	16	CASSMVAGQGNQPQHF
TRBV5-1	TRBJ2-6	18	CASSPDLGLDSGANVLTF
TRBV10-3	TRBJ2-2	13	CAISPEVDGELFF
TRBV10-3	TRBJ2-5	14	CATMGTSFQETQYF
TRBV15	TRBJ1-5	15	CATSVRTARDQPQHF
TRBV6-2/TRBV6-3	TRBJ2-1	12	CASRNGANEQFF
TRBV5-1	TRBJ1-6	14	CASSRTGGDSPLHF
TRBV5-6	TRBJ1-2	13	CASSLGQEDGYTF
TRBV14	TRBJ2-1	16	CASSQDWRTSSHEQFF
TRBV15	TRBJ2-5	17	CATSREPQGSPGETQYF
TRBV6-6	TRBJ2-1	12	CASTMTYNEQFF
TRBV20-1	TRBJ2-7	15	CSPSVPGHFSYEQYF
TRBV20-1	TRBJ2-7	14	CSAPRRGAHYEQYF
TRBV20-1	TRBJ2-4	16	CSASPGLAAVKNIQYF
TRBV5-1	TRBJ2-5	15	CASSPWTSGILTQYF
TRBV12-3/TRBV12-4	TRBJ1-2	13	CASKSALNYGYTF
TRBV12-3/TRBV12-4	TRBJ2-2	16	CASSFFYRVFTGELFF
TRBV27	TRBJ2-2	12	CARGGVTGELFF
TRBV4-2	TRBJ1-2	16	CASRRSGGKEGYGYTF
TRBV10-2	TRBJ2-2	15	CASSDPGTSGPELFF
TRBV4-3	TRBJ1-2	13	CASSQEVSRGYTF
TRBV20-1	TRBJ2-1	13	CSARHGRDGEQFF
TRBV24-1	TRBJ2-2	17	CATSDPAVAENTGELFF
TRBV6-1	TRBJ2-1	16	CASRDAQRAGGYEQFF
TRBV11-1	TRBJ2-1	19	CASSLAGGRANLQSNEQFF
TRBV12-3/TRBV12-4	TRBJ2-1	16	CARRETSGRPLHEQFF
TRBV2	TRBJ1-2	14	CASSEGPGTYGYTF
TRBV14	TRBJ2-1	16	CASSQDSGTGTHEQFF